This T cell receptor beta chain appears in the sequencing data of a study of cytomegalovirus exposure and HLA in healthy donors. Study-wide points: In a later analysis, specific HLA alleles were associated with 15,000 or so TCR beta sequences at a 0.05 false discovery rate. Under in vitro conditions, a few CMV-associated chains were confirmed as specific for CMV antigens. Among the sequence variants, a highly shared cluster was likely an artifact of sequencing.

Although they were nominally healthy when sampled, donors likely had unrecorded immune exposures. Primers: 60 Vbeta forward and 13 Jbeta reverse. Sequenced by immunoSEQ multiplex PCR; TCRdb stores in-frame clones only, minus some. The sample holds about 130,000 clones, 80% seen once. This clone was recorded a few times. Antigen: not known. In germline, CDR1 is GTSNPN, CDR2 SVGIG (reference sequence). Trimming shortened V by 5 bases and J by 1 base, and 5 bases separated the two germline ends. There are 11 residues in the CDR3. V and J are TRBV30 and TRBJ1-1; D is ambiguous. Sequencing was carried out using PBMCs. This TCR was sampled from a man aged 30 to 45 in good health and CMV-seronegative. CDR3 sequence reads: CAWGRNTEAFF. The CDR3 nucleotides are TGTGCCTGGGGGAGGAACACTGAAGCTTTCTTT.